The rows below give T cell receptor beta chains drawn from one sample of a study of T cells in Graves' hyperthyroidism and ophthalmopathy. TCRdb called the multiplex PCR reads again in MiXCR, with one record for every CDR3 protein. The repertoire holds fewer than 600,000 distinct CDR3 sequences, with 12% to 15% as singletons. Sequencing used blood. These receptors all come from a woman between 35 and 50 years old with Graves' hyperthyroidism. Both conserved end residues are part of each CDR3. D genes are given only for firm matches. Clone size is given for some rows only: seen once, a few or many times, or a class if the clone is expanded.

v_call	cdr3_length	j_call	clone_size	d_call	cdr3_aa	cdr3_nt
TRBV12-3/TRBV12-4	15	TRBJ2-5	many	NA	CASRLNLGVKETQYF	TGTGCCAGCAGACTAAATCTGGGAGTAAAAGAGACCCAGTACTTC
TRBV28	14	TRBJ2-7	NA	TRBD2	CASTGLAPTHEQYF	TGTGCCAGCACCGGACTAGCGCCAACCCACGAGCAGTACTTC
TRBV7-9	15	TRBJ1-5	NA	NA	CASQRGDSGNQPQHF	TGTGCCAGTCAGCGAGGGGATTCGGGCAATCAGCCCCAGCATTTT
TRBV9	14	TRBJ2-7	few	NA	CASSGTLGEDEQYF	TGTGCCAGCAGCGGAACACTAGGGGAGGACGAGCAGTACTTC
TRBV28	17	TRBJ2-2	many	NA	CASRYPEGTLNTGELFF	TGTGCCAGCAGATATCCTGAGGGGACTCTGAACACCGGGGAGCTGTTTTTT
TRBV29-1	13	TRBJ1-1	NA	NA	CSVYSPGDTEAFF	TGCAGCGTATACAGTCCTGGCGACACTGAAGCTTTCTTT
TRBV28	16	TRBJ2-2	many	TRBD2	CASSPRLPGGTGELFF	TGTGCCAGCAGTCCCCGACTACCGGGGGGCACCGGGGAGCTGTTTTTT
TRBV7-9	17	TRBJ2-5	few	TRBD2	CASSPPSAGGPRETQYF	TGTGCCAGCAGCCCCCCGTCGGCGGGAGGGCCGCGAGAGACCCAGTACTTC
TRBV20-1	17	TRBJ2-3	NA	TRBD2	CSARAQGREDPPDTQYF	TGCAGTGCTAGAGCCCAGGGACGGGAGGATCCACCAGATACGCAGTATTTT
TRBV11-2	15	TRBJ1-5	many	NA	CASSPKNIGNQPQHF	TGTGCCAGCAGCCCTAAAAACATTGGAAATCAGCCCCAGCATTTT
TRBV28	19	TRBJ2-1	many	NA	CASSPSRGLAFSSYNEQFF	TGTGCCAGCAGTCCATCCCGGGGGCTAGCGTTTAGCTCCTACAATGAGCAGTTCTTC
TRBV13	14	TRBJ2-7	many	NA	CASSLGQSGYEQYF	TGTGCCAGCAGCTTAGGCCAGAGTGGTTACGAGCAGTACTTC
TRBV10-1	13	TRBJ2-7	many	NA	CASSDPGVNEQYF	TGCGCCAGCAGTGACCCAGGGGTGAACGAGCAGTACTTC
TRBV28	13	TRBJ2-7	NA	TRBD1	CAACSTGGDEQYF	TGTGCTGCTTGCTCAACAGGGGGCGACGAGCAGTACTTC
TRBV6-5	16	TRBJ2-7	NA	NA	CASSYAGFELRSEQYF	TGTGCCAGCAGTTACGCGGGATTCGAGCTTCGGTCCGAGCAGTACTTC
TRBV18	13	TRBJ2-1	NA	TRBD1	CASSRGLDDEQFF	TGTGCCAGCTCAAGGGGGCTTGACGATGAGCAGTTCTTC
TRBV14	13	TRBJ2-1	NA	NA	CASSSQLEGEQFF	TGTGCCAGCAGCAGCCAGCTGGAAGGGGAGCAGTTCTTC
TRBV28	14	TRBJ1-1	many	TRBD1	CASSFSNRGPEAFF	TGTGCCAGCAGTTTTTCCAACAGGGGACCAGAAGCTTTCTTT
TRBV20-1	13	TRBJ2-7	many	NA	CSAPNRASYEQYF	TGCAGTGCCCCGAACAGAGCCTCCTACGAGCAGTACTTC
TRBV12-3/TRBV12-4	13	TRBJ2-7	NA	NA	CASKNPYSYEQYF	TGTGCCAGCAAGAACCCCTACTCCTACGAGCAGTACTTC
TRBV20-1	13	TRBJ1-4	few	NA	CSGTDGFNEKLFF	TGCAGTGGGACGGACGGATTTAATGAAAAACTGTTTTTT
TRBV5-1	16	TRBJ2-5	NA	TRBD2	CASSLGGLAHQETQYF	TGCGCCAGCAGCTTGGGGGGACTAGCGCACCAAGAGACCCAGTACTTC
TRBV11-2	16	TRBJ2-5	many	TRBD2	CASSYGLAGVRETQYF	TGTGCCAGCAGCTACGGACTAGCGGGAGTCAGGGAGACCCAGTACTTC
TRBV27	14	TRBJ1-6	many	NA	CASRQTAYNSPLHF	TGTGCCAGCAGACAGACGGCCTATAATTCACCCCTCCACTTT
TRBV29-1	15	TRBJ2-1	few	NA	CSVVQRYSSYNEQFF	TGCAGCGTTGTCCAGCGCTACAGCTCCTACAATGAGCAGTTCTTC
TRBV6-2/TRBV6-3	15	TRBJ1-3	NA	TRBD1	CANSRGQGSGNTIYF	TGTGCCAACAGTCGCGGACAGGGCTCTGGAAACACCATATATTTT
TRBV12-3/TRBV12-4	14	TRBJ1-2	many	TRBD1	CASSRQGAGYGYTF	TGTGCCAGCAGTCGACAGGGGGCGGGGTATGGCTACACCTTC
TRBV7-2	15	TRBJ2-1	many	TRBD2	CASSLVGSGDNEQFF	TGTGCCAGCAGCTTAGTTGGTAGCGGGGACAATGAGCAGTTCTTC
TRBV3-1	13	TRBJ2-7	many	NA	CASTGTTSSEQYF	TGTGCCAGCACCGGGACCACTAGTAGCGAGCAGTACTTC
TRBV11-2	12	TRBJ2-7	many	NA	CASRNQGGEQYF	TGTGCCAGCAGAAATCAGGGTGGCGAGCAGTACTTC
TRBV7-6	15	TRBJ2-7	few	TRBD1	CASSQGTGERREQYF	TGTGCCAGCAGCCAAGGGACAGGGGAGCGTCGGGAGCAGTACTTC
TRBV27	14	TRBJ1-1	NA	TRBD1	CASRPGGPSTEAFF	TGTGCCAGCAGGCCAGGGGGACCCTCAACTGAAGCTTTCTTT
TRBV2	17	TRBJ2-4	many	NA	CASRGRGDLGAKNIQYF	TGTGCCAGTCGGGGAAGGGGGGACCTAGGAGCCAAAAACATTCAGTACTTC
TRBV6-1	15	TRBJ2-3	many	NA	CASSEQRTSTDTQYF	TGTGCCAGCAGTGAACAGCGAACTAGCACAGATACGCAGTATTTT
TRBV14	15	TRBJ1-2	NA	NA	CASSQDLGTSYGYTF	TGTGCCAGCAGCCAAGATCTAGGGACAAGCTATGGCTACACCTTC
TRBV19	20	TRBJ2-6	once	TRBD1	CASSSQTGWLPFSGANVLTF	TGTGCCAGTAGTTCCCAGACAGGGTGGCTACCCTTCTCTGGGGCCAACGTCCTGACTTTC
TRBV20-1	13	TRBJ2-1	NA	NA	CSATFSHANEQFF	TGCAGTGCTACTTTCTCCCACGCCAATGAGCAGTTCTTC
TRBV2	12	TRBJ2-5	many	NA	CAEQAGSGTQYF	TGTGCCGAGCAGGCAGGGAGCGGGACCCAGTACTTC
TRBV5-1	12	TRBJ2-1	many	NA	CASSAEGVEQFF	TGCGCCAGCAGTGCAGAGGGGGTTGAGCAGTTCTTC
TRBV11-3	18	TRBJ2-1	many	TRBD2	CASTSGTSGRSGYNEQFF	TGTGCCAGCACATCCGGGACTAGCGGGCGGAGCGGCTACAATGAGCAGTTCTTC
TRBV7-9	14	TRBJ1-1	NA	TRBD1	CASSLQGGMGKAFF	TGTGCCAGCAGCTTACAGGGGGGCATGGGTAAAGCTTTCTTT
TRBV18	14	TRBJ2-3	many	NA	CASSPPSVVDTQYF	TGTGCCAGCTCACCCCCTTCGGTTGTAGATACGCAGTATTTT
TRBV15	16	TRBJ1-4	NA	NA	CATSRDGGGRTEKLFF	TGTGCCACCAGCAGAGATGGCGGGGGGAGGACTGAAAAACTGTTTTTT
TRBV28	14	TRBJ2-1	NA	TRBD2	CASSKAGVGNEQFF	TGTGCCAGCAGCAAAGCGGGAGTAGGAAATGAGCAGTTCTTC
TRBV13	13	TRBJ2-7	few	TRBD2	CASSWGLAGEQYF	TGTGCCAGCAGCTGGGGACTAGCGGGCGAGCAGTACTTC
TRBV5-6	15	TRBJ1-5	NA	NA	CASSPGGGRNQPQHF	TGTGCCAGCAGCCCTGGGGGGGGTAGAAATCAGCCCCAGCATTTT
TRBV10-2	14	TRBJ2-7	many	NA	CASRRVAQGHEQYF	TGCGCCAGCCGACGTGTGGCCCAGGGGCACGAGCAGTACTTC
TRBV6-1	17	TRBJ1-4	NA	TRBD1	CASSPTGQGAFPGKLFF	TGTGCCAGCAGCCCCACAGGACAGGGCGCGTTCCCTGGCAAACTGTTTTTT
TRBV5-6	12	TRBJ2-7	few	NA	CASSLQGLGQYF	TGTGCCAGCAGCCTACAGGGTTTAGGGCAGTACTTC
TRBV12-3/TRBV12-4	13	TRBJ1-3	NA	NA	CASRWASGNTVYF	NA
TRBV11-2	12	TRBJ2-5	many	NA	CASSDAPQTQYF	TGTGCCAGCAGCGATGCCCCCCAGACCCAGTACTTC
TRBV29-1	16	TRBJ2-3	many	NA	CSVELPGHGRADTQYF	TGCAGCGTTGAGTTACCCGGCCATGGCCGGGCAGATACGCAGTATTTT
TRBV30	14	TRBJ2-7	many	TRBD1	CAWGKSGTGHEQYF	TGTGCCTGGGGGAAGTCCGGGACAGGCCACGAGCAGTACTTC
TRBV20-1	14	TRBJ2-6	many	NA	CSAPRDSGANVLTF	TGCAGTGCTCCCCGGGACTCTGGGGCCAACGTCCTGACTTTC
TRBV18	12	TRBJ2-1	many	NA	CASSPGSNEQFF	TGTGCCAGCAGTCCGGGGAGCAATGAGCAGTTCTTC
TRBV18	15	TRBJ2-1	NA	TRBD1	CASSPLDRGRNEQFF	TGTGCCAGCTCACCCCTGGACAGGGGTAGGAATGAGCAGTTCTTC
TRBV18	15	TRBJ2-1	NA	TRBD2	CASSPPRLADNEQFF	TGTGCCAGCTCACCACCACGCCTAGCGGACAATGAGCAGTTCTTC